Shown below are 17 T cell receptor beta chains from a single sample sequenced in a study of cytomegalovirus exposure and HLA in healthy donors listed by TCRdb under 2017. Libraries were prepared through the immunoSEQ multiplex PCR assay. A mixture of 60 forward primers for TCR Vbeta segments and 13 reverse primers for TCR Jbeta segments was used in the multiplex PCR. Sourced from immuneACCESS, this table was stored by TCRdb with only in-frame sequences that have V and J called. A share of the clones is absent; for the studies checked, an unresolved V gene accounts for under half, and the remainder has no known explanation. For this sample there are about 50,000 clones; around 80% appear just once. In total, the top ten clones hold 2.5% of the sample. The specimen sequenced was PBMCs. The receptor set was obtained from a boy aged 5 to 17 in good health and CMV-seropositive.

Concerning this clone itself: Other DNA sequences in this specimen translate into the identical CDR3. The genes are TRBV7-8 and TRBJ2-1; D possibly corresponds to TRBD1 (5 bases). The CDR3 is made up of 13 amino acids. Between the trimmed V and J ends, which lost 3 bases and 6 bases, there was a span of 9 bases. Looked up from germline, CDR1 is SGHVS and CDR2 is FQNEAQ. The CDR3 is CASSLNRGNEQFF. DNA of the CDR3: TGTGCCAGCAGCTTGAATAGGGGCAATGAGCAGTTCTTC.

The V gene is TRBV6-5, the J gene TRBJ2-7, with TRBD1 matching over 7 bases. In germline, CDR1 is MNHEY, CDR2 SVGAGI. The V and J ends lost 5 bases and 0 bases, in that order; junction bases with no gene match: 4. The CDR3 totals 14 residues. CDR3 residues: CASSRDRSSYEQYF. The CDR3 coding sequence is TGTGCCAGCAGTAGGGACAGAAGCTCCTACGAGCAGTACTTC.

CDR3 residues: CASSDRPGSQETQYF. The CDR3 coding sequence is TGTGCCAGCAGTGACAGGCCAGGCAGCCAAGAGACCCAGTACTTC. The chain combines TRBV6-1 with TRBJ2-5; D remains ambiguous. The V gene's germline CDR1 is MNHNS and CDR2 SASEGT. Deletions cut 3 bases from V and 1 base from J, with 12 bases between. There are 15 residues in the CDR3.

This rearrangement joins TRBV19 to TRBJ1-5, with D perhaps TRBD1 (6 bases). V was clipped by 5 bases and J by 2 bases, with 19 bases between them. CDR1 and CDR2 (germline): LNHDA, SQIVND (reference sequence). There are 17 residues in the CDR3. This CDR3 reads CASSPGQHRRGNQPQHF. CDR3 coding DNA: TGTGCCAGTAGTCCCGGACAGCACCGCAGGGGCAATCAGCCCCAGCATTTT.

The chain joins TRBV5-1 to TRBJ1-1; 7 bases fit TRBD1. The CDR3 has 12 amino acids. Unmatched junction bases numbered 8, after V lost 4 bases and J lost 11 bases. Germline V CDR1 and CDR2: SGHRS, YFSETQ. The CDR3 loop is CASSREGAWAFF. The CDR3 region has the DNA TGCGCCAGCAGCCGGGAGGGGGCGTGGGCTTTCTTT.

This chain links TRBV4-1 with TRBJ1-2; D gene unclear. This CDR3 is built from 15 residues. Trimming took off 0 bases at V and 2 bases at J, with 10 bases between the two ends. The germline gives CDR1 MGHRA, CDR2 YSYEKL. CDR3 sequence: CASSQEGLLNYGYTF. DNA for the CDR3: TGCGCCAGCAGCCAAGAAGGTCTACTAAACTATGGCTACACCTTC.

This chain connects TRBV7-3 to TRBJ1-6; D remains unclear. This CDR3 has 16 amino acids. The germline gives CDR1 SGHTA, CDR2 FQGTGA. V was pared by 5 bases and J by 5 bases, with 16 bases between. For the CDR3, the DNA is TGTGCCAGCAGCCTCAATGGAGGATCCAATAATTCACCCCTCCACTTT. It is translated as CASSLNGGSNNSPLHF.

The J gene is TRBJ1-1, the V gene TRBV19; D is unresolved. The CDR3 is made up of 13 amino acids. Germline assignment: CDR1 LNHDA and CDR2 SQIVND (reference sequence). Trimming took 9 bases from V and 1 from J, leaving 12 bases between them. DNA of the CDR3: TGTGCCAGCCAGACTTCGAGGAACACTGAAGCTTTCTTT. Translation gives CASQTSRNTEAFF.

The chain recombines TRBV15 with TRBJ1-1; D is possibly TRBD1 (5 bases). CDR3 length equals 15 residues. V was cut by 4 bases and J by 0 bases, with 12 bases left in between. Germline CDR1 is LNHNV and CDR2 is YYDKDF (reference sequence). The CDR3 region is CATSKEWGMNTEAFF. CDR3 in DNA: TGTGCCACCAGCAAGGAGTGGGGCATGAACACTGAAGCTTTCTTT.

This clone is a singleton in its sample. The chain uses TRBV7-9 and TRBJ1-1; D gene ambiguous. Germline V lookup: CDR1 SEHNR, CDR2 FQNEAQ (reference sequence). This CDR3 spans 16 amino acids. V was shortened by 1 base and J by 6 bases, with 18 bases between the two germline ends. CDR3 coding DNA: TGTGCCAGCAGCTTAGGCCTCGCGGGCTGGGAACCTGAAGCTTTCTTT. This codes for CASSLGLAGWEPEAFF.

The chain recombines TRBV11-3 with TRBJ2-2; a weak D match, TRBD2 (5 bases). This CDR3 is built from 14 residues. The V gene's germline CDR1 is SGHNT and CDR2 YENEEA. The V end lost 1 base, the J end lost 6 bases, and 9 bases lay between the germline ends. CDR3 loop: CASSLVGGSGELFF. DNA for the CDR3: TGTGCCAGCAGCTTAGTCGGAGGCTCCGGGGAGCTGTTTTTT.

This chain uses TRBV6-1 with TRBJ2-7, with a tentative D call TRBD2 (5 bases). The CDR3 runs to 14 residues. Deletions cut 8 bases from V and 4 bases from J, with 18 bases between. Germline values: CDR1 MNHNS, CDR2 SASEGT. In DNA form, the CDR3 reads TGTGCCAGCGGTATAGTAGCGTATCTATACGAGCAGTACTTC. It yields the protein CASGIVAYLYEQYF.

V usage is TRBV7-9 and J usage is TRBJ1-2, with unresolved D. Per the germline V gene, CDR1 is SEHNR and CDR2 is FQNEAQ (reference sequence). The germline V and J ends were trimmed by 0 bases and 6 bases, with 11 bases remaining between them. CDR3 size: 14 residues. CDR3 bases: TGTGCCAGCAGCTTAGCGGTCTCAGGCGATGGCTACACCTTC. Amino acid sequence: CASSLAVSGDGYTF.

The chain combines TRBV4-2 with TRBJ1-1, with D uncertain. The germline V gene has CDR1 LGHNA and CDR2 YNFKEQ. The CDR3 is 14 amino acids. V gave up 1 base and J gave up 3 bases, with 9 bases separating them. This CDR3 reads CASSQADRDTEAFF. CDR3 DNA: TGTGCCAGCAGCCAAGCCGACCGGGACACTGAAGCTTTCTTT.

This chain connects TRBV4-1 to TRBJ2-5, with 10 bases matching TRBD1. This CDR3 comprises 14 residues. The J segment lost 1 base and the V segment lost 6 bases, leaving 2 bases of the junction unmatched. CDR1 is MGHRA and CDR2 is YSYEKL in the germline V gene. CDR3 region: CASRRQGAQETQYF. The CDR3 nucleotides are TGCGCCAGCAGGCGACAGGGGGCCCAAGAGACCCAGTACTTC.

The chain uses TRBV5-1 and TRBJ2-5; the D gene is possibly TRBD1 (6 bases). This CDR3 has 14 residues. Per germline, CDR1 SGHRS and CDR2 YFSETQ. Trimming took 2 bases from V and 1 from J, leaving 9 bases between them. As DNA, the CDR3 is TGCGCCAGCAGCTTTGGGGGCCCCCAAGAGACCCAGTACTTC. Protein product: CASSFGGPQETQYF.

The rearrangement links TRBV6-5 to TRBJ1-3; 7 nucleotides align to TRBD1. In germline, CDR1 is MNHEY, CDR2 SVGAGI. Trimming removed 7 bases from V and 3 bases from J; junction bases left unmatched: 6. The CDR3 runs to 14 residues. The CDR3 sequence: CASITGVGGNTIYF. The CDR3 nucleotides read TGTGCCAGCATCACAGGGGTCGGTGGAAACACCATATATTTT.